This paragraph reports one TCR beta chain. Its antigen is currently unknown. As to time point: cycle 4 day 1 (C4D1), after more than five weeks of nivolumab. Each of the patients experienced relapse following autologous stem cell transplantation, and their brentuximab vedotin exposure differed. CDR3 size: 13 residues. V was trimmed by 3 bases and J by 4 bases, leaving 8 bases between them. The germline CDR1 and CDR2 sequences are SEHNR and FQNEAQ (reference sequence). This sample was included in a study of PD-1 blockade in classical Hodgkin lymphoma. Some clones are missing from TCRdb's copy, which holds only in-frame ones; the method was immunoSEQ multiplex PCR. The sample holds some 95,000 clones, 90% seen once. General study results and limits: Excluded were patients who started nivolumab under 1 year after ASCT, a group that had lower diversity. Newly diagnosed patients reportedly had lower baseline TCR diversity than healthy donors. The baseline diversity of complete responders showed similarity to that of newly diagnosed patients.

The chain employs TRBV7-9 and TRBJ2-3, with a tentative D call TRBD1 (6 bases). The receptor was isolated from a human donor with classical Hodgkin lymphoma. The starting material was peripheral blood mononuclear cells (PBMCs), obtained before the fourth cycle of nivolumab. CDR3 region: CASSLGASDTQYF. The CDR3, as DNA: TGTGCCAGCAGCTTGGGGGCTTCAGATACGCAGTATTTT.